One sample yielded the 26 T cell receptor beta chains listed below, sequenced in a study of blood T cell repertoires in COVID-19. Sequencing was performed with immunoSEQ multiplex PCR; in TCRdb, only in-frame clones are kept and a portion is missing. The repertoire holds 250,000 or so clones, with about 90% as singletons. Sample: peripheral blood. These receptor sequences come from a woman aged 60 to 75 with COVID-19, enrolled during active disease.

This clone showed up just a few times. This rearrangement joins TRBV18 to TRBJ1-3, with a tentative D call TRBD1 (5 bases). Germline-derived CDR1 and CDR2 are KGHSH and LQKENI. The CDR3 length is 18 residues. The germline V and J ends were trimmed by 1 base and 1 base, with 17 bases remaining between them. CDR3 sequence reads: CASSPLQGRSSSGNTIYF. DNA of the CDR3: TGTGCCAGCTCACCACTTCAGGGCAGGTCATCATCTGGAAACACCATATATTTT. Combining the CDR3 with reference TRBV18 and TRBJ1-3 gives the whole variable domain NAGVMQNPRHLVRRRGQEARLRCSPMKGHSHVYWYRQLPEEGLKFMVYLQKENIIDESGMPKERFSAEFPKEGPSILRIQQVVRGDSAAYFCASSPLQGRSSSGNTIYFGEGSWLTVV.

The CDR3: CATSDLGLKGQLAKNIQYF. CDR3 nucleotide sequence: TGTGCCACCAGTGATTTGGGGCTAAAGGGACAGCTAGCCAAAAACATTCAGTACTTC. The chain recombines TRBV24-1 with TRBJ2-4, with 7 bases aligning to TRBD1. The CDR3 loop spans 19 amino acids. The ends lost 0 bases at V and 0 bases at J; junction bases unmatched: 10. Germline V gene data show CDR1 as KGHDR and CDR2 as SFDVKD.

The chain recombines TRBV5-1 with TRBJ1-6; TRBD1 aligns across 8 bases. V was clipped by 0 bases and J by 7 bases; unmatched bases: 6. CDR1 is SGHRS and CDR2 is YFSETQ in the germline V gene. The CDR3 runs 16 residues. Here the CDR3 reads CASSLGAGGGNSPLHF. CDR3 sequence (DNA): TGCGCCAGCAGCTTGGGGGCAGGGGGCGGGAATTCACCCCTCCACTTT.

The chain links TRBV13 to TRBJ1-2, with 7 positions matching TRBD1. The CDR3 covers 16 residues. The germline V gene has CDR1 PRHDT and CDR2 FYEKMQ (reference sequence). Trimming cost V 2 bases and J 4 bases; bases outside gene matches: 10. CDR3 region: CASSLNLGGLSYGYTF. The CDR3 coding sequence is TGTGCCAGCAGCTTAAATCTAGGGGGCCTAAGCTATGGCTACACCTTC. The full variable domain, with the rest looked up from reference TRBV13 and TRBJ1-2, is AAGVIQSPRHLIKEKRETATLKCYPIPRHDTVYWYQQGPGQDPQFLISFYEKMQSDKGSIPDRFSAQQFSDYHSELNMSSLELGDSALYFCASSLNLGGLSYGYTFGSGTRLTVV.

The chain has TRBV11-2 and TRBJ1-1; D remains ambiguous. The germline V gene has CDR1 SGHAT and CDR2 FQNNGV. The CDR3 has 13 residues. The V end was cut by 2 bases, the J end by 4 bases, with 8 bases between. In DNA form, the CDR3 reads TGTGCCAGCAGCTTATCACGGGGCACTGAAGCTTTCTTT. This codes for CASSLSRGTEAFF.

The rearrangement links TRBV7-2 to TRBJ1-1; a weak D match, TRBD1 (5 bases). Germline V lookup: CDR1 SGHTA, CDR2 FQGNSA. V lost 5 bases and J 3 bases, leaving 13 bases between the germline ends. There are 14 residues in the CDR3. The CDR3 region has the DNA TGTGCCAGCAGCCTTGACAGATTAGACACTGAAGCTTTCTTT. This encodes CASSLDRLDTEAFF.

This rearrangement joins TRBV3-1 (or the pseudogene TRBV3-2) to TRBJ1-1; D ambiguous. Germline lookup yields CDR1 LGHDT and CDR2 YNNKEL (reference sequence). V lost 0 bases, J lost 6 bases, and 11 bases lay in between. The CDR3 is made up of 14 amino acids. CDR3 nucleotide sequence: TGTGCCAGCAGCCAAGACGTATCTCGGGCTGAAGCTTTCTTT. Translated: CASSQDVSRAEAFF.

The chain carries TRBV5-6 and TRBJ1-1, with 7 bases identical to TRBD1. CDR3 size: 19 residues. CDR1 and CDR2 from the germline V gene are SGHDT and YYEEEE. After removal of 5 bases from V and 5 bases from J, the junction contained 24 bases not matched to a gene. The CDR3 loop is CASSLSWVTGMGRGTEAFF. CDR3 DNA: TGTGCCAGCAGTCTGAGCTGGGTGACAGGGATGGGGAGAGGTACTGAAGCTTTCTTT.

This chain links TRBV11-2 with TRBJ1-6; 7 nucleotides match TRBD1. The CDR3 runs to 12 residues. After removal of 6 bases from V and 14 bases from J, the junction contained 7 bases not matched to a gene. Germline CDR1 SGHAT, CDR2 FQNNGV. The CDR3 DNA is TGTGCCAGCAGTCAAACAGGGGAATCCCTCCACTTT. It specifies CASSQTGESLHF.

The sample holds one count of this clone. J is TRBJ1-1 and V is TRBV2, with D tentatively TRBD1 (5 bases). This CDR3 is 17 amino acids long. CDR1 and CDR2 (germline): SNHLY, FYNNEI. Trimming left V 5 bases short and J 1 base short, with 20 bases between. The CDR3 region is CASSLLGISGANTEAFF. CDR3 DNA sequence: TGTGCCAGCAGTCTATTAGGGATAAGTGGGGCGAACACTGAAGCTTTCTTT.

The genes are TRBV4-1 and TRBJ2-1, with 10 bases lining up with TRBD2. J gave up 7 bases and V 0 bases, and 6 bases lay outside the gene matches. The CDR3 extends over 16 amino acids. The V gene's germline CDR1 is MGHRA and CDR2 YSYEKL. The CDR3 DNA reads TGCGCCAGCAGCCAAGAAGGGGTAGCGGGGGGTAATGAGCAGTTCTTC. Its translation is CASSQEGVAGGNEQFF.

This chain joins TRBV2 and TRBJ2-3; 8 bases are shared with TRBD1. Germline assignment: CDR1 SNHLY and CDR2 FYNNEI. The CDR3 extends over 15 amino acids. The trim removed 3 bases at V and 11 bases at J, leaving 13 bases unmatched. CDR3 sequence reads: CASSDYGRGRGEQYF. The DNA of the CDR3 is TGTGCCAGCAGTGATTATGGCAGGGGGCGAGGAGAGCAGTATTTT. The entire variable domain, with the rest obtained from reference TRBV2 and TRBJ2-3, is as follows: EPEVTQTPSHQVTQMGQEVILRCVPISNHLYFYWYRQILGQKVEFLVSFYNNEISEKSEIFDDQFSVERPDGSNFTLKIRSTKLEDSAMYFCASSDYGRGRGEQYFGPGTRLTVL.

The J gene is TRBJ1-5, the V gene TRBV19; no firm D call. From germline, CDR1 is LNHDA and CDR2 SQIVND (reference sequence). Trimming took off 1 base at V and 6 bases at J, with 10 bases between the two ends. The CDR3 has 14 residues. CDR3 region: CASSIGVRSQPQHF. The CDR3, as DNA: TGTGCCAGTAGTATAGGGGTAAGGAGTCAGCCCCAGCATTTT.

This clone was counted a few times. The gene calls are TRBV2 and TRBJ1-3; maybe TRBD1 (6 bases). CDR3 size: 14 residues. Germline V gene lookup returns CDR1 SNHLY and CDR2 FYNNEI. The V end lost 2 bases, the J end lost 10 bases, and 15 bases lay between the germline ends. CDR3 sequence: CASSEWGRGGTIYF. CDR3 nucleotide sequence: TGTGCCAGCAGTGAATGGGGCAGGGGAGGGACCATATATTTT.

DNA of the CDR3: TGTGCCAGCAGCCCCCGCACAGGGGGCACAGAGACCCAGTACTTC. As protein: CASSPRTGGTETQYF. V usage is TRBV7-2 and J usage is TRBJ2-5; TRBD1 matches at 9 bases. J was trimmed by 4 bases and V by 5 bases; bases with no gene match: 8. The CDR3 loop spans 15 amino acids. CDR1 and CDR2 (germline): SGHTA, FQGNSA.

The rearrangement uses TRBV7-2 and TRBJ2-1; 8 bases match TRBD2. Germline assignment: CDR1 SGHTA and CDR2 FQGNSA. V was clipped by 2 bases and J by 5 bases; unmatched bases: 14. The CDR3 is made up of 18 amino acids. The CDR3 reads CASSLRGGHYRRDNEQFF. CDR3 nucleotide sequence: TGTGCCAGCAGCTTACGGGGGGGTCACTATAGACGGGACAATGAGCAGTTCTTC.

In its sample, this clone was seen once. As DNA, the CDR3 is TGTGCCAGCAGCTGGTTGGGCGGGGGCACAGATACGCAGTATTTT. Translation: CASSWLGGGTDTQYF. The chain joins TRBV5-4 to TRBJ2-3; D may be TRBD2 (6 bases). Trimming took off 3 bases at V and 1 base at J, with 12 bases between the two ends. The CDR3 length is 15 residues. Germline CDR1 SGHNT, CDR2 YYREEE (reference sequence).

This chain connects TRBV7-3 to TRBJ1-1; 7 bases are a match to TRBD1. The CDR3 is made up of 13 amino acids. J lost 9 bases, V lost 1 base, and 5 bases had no gene match. CDR1 SGHTA and CDR2 FQGTGA come from the germline V gene. CDR3 sequence: CASSLNPGQQAFF. Written as DNA, the CDR3 is TGTGCCAGCAGCTTAAACCCGGGACAGCAAGCTTTCTTT.

The V call is TRBV3-1 (or the pseudogene TRBV3-2), the J call TRBJ1-4; D is undetermined. CDR1 is LGHDT, CDR2 YNNKEL, per germline (reference sequence). Trimming stripped 1 base from V and 13 bases from J, with 19 bases between. The CDR3 spans 15 residues. The CDR3 DNA follows: TGTGCCAGCAGCCAAGGGGCGGGCCCCGCTGGGGTACTGTTTTTT. Protein sequence: CASSQGAGPAGVLFF.

CDR3 DNA: TGTGCCAGCAGCTTAGGGGGACAGGGGGCGCGTCGAGGGCAGTTCTTC. The encoded protein is CASSLGGQGARRGQFF. The chain is built from TRBV7-2 and TRBJ2-1, with TRBD1 identical over 12 bases. This CDR3 has 16 residues. V gave up 1 base and J gave up 12 bases; unmatched junction bases: 10. Looked up from germline, CDR1 is SGHTA and CDR2 is FQGNSA.

The chain couples TRBV29-1 to TRBJ1-1; D remains unclear. The V end was cut by 0 bases, the J end by 1 base, with 6 bases between. This CDR3 comprises 13 residues. The germline V gene has CDR1 SQVTM and CDR2 ANQGSEA. DNA for the CDR3: TGCAGCGTTGAAGAGAGGGCGAACACTGAAGCTTTCTTT. This codes for CSVEERANTEAFF.

The chain combines TRBV13 with TRBJ1-3, with D unclear. Germline V gene lookup returns CDR1 PRHDT and CDR2 FYEKMQ (reference sequence). Trimming pared 2 bases from V and 4 bases from J, leaving 12 bases between. This CDR3 is 15 amino acids long. The CDR3 coding sequence is TGTGCCAGCAGCTTAAGAGGATCACTCGGAAACACCATATATTTT. Translating gives CASSLRGSLGNTIYF.

The sample holds one count of this clone. The chain employs TRBV7-2 and TRBJ1-1; D unclear. The V gene lost 5 bases and the J gene lost 4 bases, with 17 bases spanning the gap. Germline-derived CDR1 and CDR2 are SGHTA and FQGNSA. This CDR3 region has 15 residues. CDR3: CASSLTQEGFTEAFF. CDR3 bases: TGTGCCAGCAGCCTAACCCAGGAGGGTTTCACTGAAGCTTTCTTT.

V gene TRBV2 combines with J gene TRBJ1-1; 7 nucleotides align to TRBD1. This CDR3 is 14 amino acids long. The germline CDR1 and CDR2 sequences are SNHLY and FYNNEI. V was clipped by 5 bases and J by 3 bases; unmatched bases: 6. CDR3 sequence: CASSYRDSHTEAFF. The CDR3 bases are TGTGCCAGCAGTTACCGGGACAGCCACACTGAAGCTTTCTTT.

The genes are TRBV6-5 and TRBJ2-7; TRBD2 matches 14 bases. CDR1 and CDR2 from the germline V gene are MNHEY and SVGAGI. The length of the CDR3 is 15 residues. The J segment lost 3 bases and the V segment lost 6 bases, leaving 4 bases of the junction unmatched. The CDR3 DNA is TGTGCCAGCAGAGGGACTAGCGGGGGTGGCTACGAGCAGTACTTC. It is translated as CASRGTSGGGYEQYF.

CDR3 sequence: CASSQDYRDRDEQFF. The CDR3 bases are TGTGCCAGCAGCCAAGACTACAGGGATCGGGATGAGCAGTTCTTC. The rearrangement joins TRBV4-2 to TRBJ2-1; a weak D match, TRBD1 (6 bases). Germline CDR1 is LGHNA and CDR2 is YNFKEQ. V lost 0 bases to trimming and J lost 8 bases, with 14 bases between them. There are 15 residues in the CDR3.